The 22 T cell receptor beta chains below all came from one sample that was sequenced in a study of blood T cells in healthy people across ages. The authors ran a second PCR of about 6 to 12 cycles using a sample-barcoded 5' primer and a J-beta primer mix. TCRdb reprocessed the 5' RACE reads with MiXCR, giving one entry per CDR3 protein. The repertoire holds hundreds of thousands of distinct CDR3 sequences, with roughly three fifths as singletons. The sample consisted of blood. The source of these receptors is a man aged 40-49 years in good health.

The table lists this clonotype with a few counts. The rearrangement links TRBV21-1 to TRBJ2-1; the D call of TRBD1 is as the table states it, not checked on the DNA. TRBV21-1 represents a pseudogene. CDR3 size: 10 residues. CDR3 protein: CAPPANEQFF. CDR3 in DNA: TGTGCCCCCCCGGCTAATGAGCAGTTCTTC.

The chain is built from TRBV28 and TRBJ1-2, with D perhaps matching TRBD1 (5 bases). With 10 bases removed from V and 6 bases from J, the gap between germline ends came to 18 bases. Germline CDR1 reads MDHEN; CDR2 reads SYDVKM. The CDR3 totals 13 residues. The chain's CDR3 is CANSPRAQDGYTF. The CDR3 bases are TGTGCCAACAGCCCCAGGGCGCAGGATGGCTACACCTTC.

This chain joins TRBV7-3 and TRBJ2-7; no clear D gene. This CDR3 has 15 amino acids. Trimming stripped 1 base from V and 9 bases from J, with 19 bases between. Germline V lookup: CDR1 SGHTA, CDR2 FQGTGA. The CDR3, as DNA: TGTGCCAGCAGCTTAAATCCGACACAGACAATGAGGCAGTACTTC. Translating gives CASSLNPTQTMRQYF.

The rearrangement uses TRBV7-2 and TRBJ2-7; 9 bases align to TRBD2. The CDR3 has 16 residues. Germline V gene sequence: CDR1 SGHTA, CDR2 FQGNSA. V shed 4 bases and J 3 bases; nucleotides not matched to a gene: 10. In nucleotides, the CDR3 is TGTGCCAGCAGCTCGGGACTAGCCCGAACCCTCTACGAGCAGTACTTC. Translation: CASSSGLARTLYEQYF. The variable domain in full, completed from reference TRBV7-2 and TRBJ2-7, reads GAGVSQSPSNKVTEKGKDVELRCDPISGHTALYWYRQSLGQGLEFLIYFQGNSAPDKSGLPSDRFSAERTGGSVSTLTIQRTQQEDSAVYLCASSSGLARTLYEQYFGPGTRLTVT.

The CDR3 protein is CSARDLDVAGVKDTQYF. The CDR3 bases are TGCAGTGCTAGAGATCTGGACGTCGCGGGAGTTAAAGATACGCAGTATTTT. This chain joins TRBV20-1 and TRBJ2-3; 7 bases map to TRBD2. This CDR3 has 17 amino acids. Per the germline V gene, CDR1 is DFQATT and CDR2 is SNEGSKA (reference sequence). After removal of 0 bases from V and 5 bases from J, the junction contained 14 bases not matched to a gene.

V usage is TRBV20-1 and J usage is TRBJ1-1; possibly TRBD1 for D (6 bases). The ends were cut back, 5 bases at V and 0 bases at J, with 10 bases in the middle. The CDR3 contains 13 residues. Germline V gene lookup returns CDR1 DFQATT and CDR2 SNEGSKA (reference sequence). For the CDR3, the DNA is TGCAGTGCTTCGACAGGAGTGAACACTGAAGCTTTCTTT. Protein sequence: CSASTGVNTEAFF.

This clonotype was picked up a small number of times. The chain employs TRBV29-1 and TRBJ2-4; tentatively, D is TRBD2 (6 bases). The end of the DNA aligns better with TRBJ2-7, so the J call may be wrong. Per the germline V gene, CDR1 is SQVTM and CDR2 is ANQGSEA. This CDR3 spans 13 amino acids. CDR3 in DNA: TGCAGCGTGCGGGAAATGACAACCGGCGAGCAGTACTTC. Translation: CSVREMTTGEQYF.

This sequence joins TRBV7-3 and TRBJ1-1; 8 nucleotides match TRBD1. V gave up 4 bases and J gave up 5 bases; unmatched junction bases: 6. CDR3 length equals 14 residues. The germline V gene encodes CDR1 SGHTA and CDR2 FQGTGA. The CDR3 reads CASSSPRTGTEAFF. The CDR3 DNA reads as TGTGCCAGCAGCTCCCCCCGGACAGGGACTGAAGCTTTCTTT.

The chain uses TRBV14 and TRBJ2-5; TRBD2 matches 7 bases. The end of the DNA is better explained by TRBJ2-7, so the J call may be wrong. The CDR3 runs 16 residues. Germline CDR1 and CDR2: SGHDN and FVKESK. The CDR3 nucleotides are TGTGCCAGCAATGACCTGGGGGGGGAGACGACTGACGAGCAGTACTTC. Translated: CASNDLGGETTDEQYF.

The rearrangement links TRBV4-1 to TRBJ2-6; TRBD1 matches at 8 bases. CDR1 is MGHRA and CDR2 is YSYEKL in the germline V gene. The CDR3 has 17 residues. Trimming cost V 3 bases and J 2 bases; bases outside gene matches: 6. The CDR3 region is CASSHVTGGTGANVLTF. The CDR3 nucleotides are TGCGCCAGCAGCCATGTTACAGGGGGGACTGGGGCCAACGTCCTGACTTTC.

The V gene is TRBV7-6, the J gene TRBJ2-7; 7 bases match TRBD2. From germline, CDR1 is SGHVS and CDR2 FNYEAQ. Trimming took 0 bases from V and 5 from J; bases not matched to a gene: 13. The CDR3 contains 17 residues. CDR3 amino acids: CASSLALRASGIHEQYF. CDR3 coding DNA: TGTGCCAGCAGCTTAGCGCTAAGGGCGAGCGGGATCCACGAGCAGTACTTC. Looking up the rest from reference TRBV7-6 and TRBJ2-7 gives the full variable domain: GAGVSQSPRYKVTKRGQDVALRCDPISGHVSLYWYRQALGQGPEFLTYFNYEAQQDKSGLPNDRFSAERPEGSISTLTIQRTEQRDSAMYRCASSLALRASGIHEQYFGPGTRLTVT.

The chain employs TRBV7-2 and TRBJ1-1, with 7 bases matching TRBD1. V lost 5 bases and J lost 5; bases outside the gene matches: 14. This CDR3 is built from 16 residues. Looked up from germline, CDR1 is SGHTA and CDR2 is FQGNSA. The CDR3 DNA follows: TGTGCCAGCAGCACCTCGCTGACAGGGCTAGTGACTGAAGCTTTCTTT. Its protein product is CASSTSLTGLVTEAFF.

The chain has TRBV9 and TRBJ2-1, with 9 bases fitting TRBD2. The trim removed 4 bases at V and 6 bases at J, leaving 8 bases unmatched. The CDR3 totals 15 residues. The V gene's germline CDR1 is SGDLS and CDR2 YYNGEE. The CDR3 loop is CASSLSSGVSNEQFF. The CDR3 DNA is TGTGCCAGCAGCTTATCTAGCGGGGTTAGCAATGAGCAGTTCTTC.

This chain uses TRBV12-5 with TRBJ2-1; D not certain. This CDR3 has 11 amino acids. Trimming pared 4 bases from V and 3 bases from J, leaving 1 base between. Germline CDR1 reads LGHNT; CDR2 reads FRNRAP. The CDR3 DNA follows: TGTGCTAGTGGTTACTACAATGAGCAGTTCTTC. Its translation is CASGYYNEQFF.

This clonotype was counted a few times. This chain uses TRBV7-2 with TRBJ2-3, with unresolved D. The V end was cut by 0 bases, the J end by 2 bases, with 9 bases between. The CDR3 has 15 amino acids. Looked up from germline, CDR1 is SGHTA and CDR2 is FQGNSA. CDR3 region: CASSLASLNTDTQYF. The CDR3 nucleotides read TGTGCCAGCAGCTTAGCCAGCCTTAACACAGATACGCAGTATTTT.

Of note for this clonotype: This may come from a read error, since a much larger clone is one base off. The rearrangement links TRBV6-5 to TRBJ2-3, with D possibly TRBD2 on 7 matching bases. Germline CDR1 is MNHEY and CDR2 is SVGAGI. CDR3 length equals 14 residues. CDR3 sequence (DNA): TGTGCCAGCAGTCCTTCGGGGGGCACAGATGCGCAGTATTTT. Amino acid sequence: CASSPSGGTDAQYF.

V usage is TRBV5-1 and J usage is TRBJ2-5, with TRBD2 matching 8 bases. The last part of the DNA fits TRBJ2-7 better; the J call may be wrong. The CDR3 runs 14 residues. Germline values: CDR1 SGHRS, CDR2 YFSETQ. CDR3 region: CASSVAGNPREQYF. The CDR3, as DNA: TGCGCCAGCAGCGTAGCGGGAAATCCCCGCGAGCAGTACTTC.

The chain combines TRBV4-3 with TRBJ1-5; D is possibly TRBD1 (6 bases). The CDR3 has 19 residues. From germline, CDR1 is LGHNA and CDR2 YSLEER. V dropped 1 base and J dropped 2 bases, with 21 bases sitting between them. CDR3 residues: CASSQVFGTGNMGNQPQHF. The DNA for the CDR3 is TGCGCCAGCAGCCAAGTTTTCGGTACAGGGAATATGGGCAATCAGCCCCAGCATTTT.

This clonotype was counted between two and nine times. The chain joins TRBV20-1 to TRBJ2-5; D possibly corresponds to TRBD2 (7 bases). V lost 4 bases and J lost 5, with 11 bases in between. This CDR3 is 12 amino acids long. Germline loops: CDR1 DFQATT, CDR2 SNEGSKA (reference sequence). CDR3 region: CSANRGAETQYF. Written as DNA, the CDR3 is TGCAGTGCTAACCGGGGGGCTGAGACCCAGTACTTC.

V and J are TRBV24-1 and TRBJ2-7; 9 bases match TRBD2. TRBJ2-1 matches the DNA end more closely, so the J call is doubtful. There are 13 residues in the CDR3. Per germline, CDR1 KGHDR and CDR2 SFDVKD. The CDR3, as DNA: TGTGCCACCAGTACTAGCGGGCGGAATGAGCAGTTCTTC. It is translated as CATSTSGRNEQFF.

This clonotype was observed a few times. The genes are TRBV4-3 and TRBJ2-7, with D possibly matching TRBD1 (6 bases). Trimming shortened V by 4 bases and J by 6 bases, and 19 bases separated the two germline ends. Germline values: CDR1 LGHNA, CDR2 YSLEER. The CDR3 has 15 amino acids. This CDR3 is CASSPGVTIAAEQYF. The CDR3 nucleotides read TGCGCCAGCAGCCCAGGGGTGACGATCGCGGCCGAGCAGTACTTC.

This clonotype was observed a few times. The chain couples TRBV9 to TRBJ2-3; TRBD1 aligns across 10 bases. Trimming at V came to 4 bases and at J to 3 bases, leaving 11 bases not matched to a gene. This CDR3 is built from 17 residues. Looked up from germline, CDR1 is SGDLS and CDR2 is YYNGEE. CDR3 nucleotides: TGTGCCAGCAGCCGTCCCGGGACAGGGGATAGAACAGATACGCAGTATTTT. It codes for CASSRPGTGDRTDTQYF. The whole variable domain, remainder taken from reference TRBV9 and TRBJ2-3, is DSGVTQTPKHLITATGQRVTLRCSPRSGDLSVYWYQQSLDQGLQFLIQYYNGEERAKGNILERFSAQQFPDLHSELNLSSLELGDSALYFCASSRPGTGDRTDTQYFGPGTRLTVL.